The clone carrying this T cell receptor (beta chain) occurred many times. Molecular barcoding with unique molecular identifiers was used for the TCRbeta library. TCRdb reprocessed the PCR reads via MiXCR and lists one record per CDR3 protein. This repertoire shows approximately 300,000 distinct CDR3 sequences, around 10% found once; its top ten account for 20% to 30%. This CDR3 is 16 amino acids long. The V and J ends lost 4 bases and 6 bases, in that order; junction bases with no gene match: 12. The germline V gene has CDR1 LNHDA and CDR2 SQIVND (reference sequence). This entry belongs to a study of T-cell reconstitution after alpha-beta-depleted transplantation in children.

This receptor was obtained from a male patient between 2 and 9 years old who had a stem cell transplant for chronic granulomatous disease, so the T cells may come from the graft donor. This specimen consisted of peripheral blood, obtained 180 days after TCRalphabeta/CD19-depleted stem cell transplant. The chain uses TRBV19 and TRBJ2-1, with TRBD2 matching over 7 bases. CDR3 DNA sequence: TGTGCCAGTAGTAGTCCTGGAGCTAGCGGTGGCAATGAGCAGTTCTTC. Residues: CASSSPGASGGNEQFF.